This TCR beta chain came from a study of shared clonotypes between healthy human individuals. Study results and caveats: Blood was the sole source, and tissue repertoires probably differ.

The CDR3 runs to 15 residues. Trimming cost V 6 bases and J 4 bases, with 18 bases left between them. The germline V gene has CDR1 WSHSY and CDR2 SAAADI. Authors' processing steps: Junction-only sequences without quality scores were provided by ImmunoSEQ, so filtering was different. Some clones are missing from TCRdb's copy, which holds only in-frame ones; the method was immunoSEQ multiplex PCR. The D gene and trimming were derived from the DNA, and the V and J assignments and clone size from that table. The table has 2 million to 2.5 million clones, roughly 93% seen once. Comments on this clone: Its matching antigen is unknown.

The specimen sequenced was naive CD4+ T cells from PBMCs. Subset meaning: CD45RA+ positively selected. The receptor comes from a man aged 18 to 35 in good health. Some clones in this sample may be carry-over from other donors' samples. The chain has TRBV10-2 and TRBJ2-5, with D possibly TRBD2 on 7 matching bases. CDR3 amino acids: CASRFVRGRGETQYF. The CDR3 DNA is TGCGCCAGCAGATTTGTAAGGGGGAGGGGAGAGACCCAGTACTTC.